A selection of T cell receptor beta chains follows, all from one sample in a study of CD8+CD57+ T cells in acquired aplastic anemia. TCRdb passed the reads through MiXCR, listing each CDR3 protein once. The sample consists of some 410,000 distinct CDR3 sequences, about 70% of them appearing once. The sample consisted of sorted CD4+, CD8+, or CD8+CD57+ T cells (not recorded which) from PBMCs. All receptors come from a human donor in good health, serving as a control. The conserved cysteine and the conserved F or W are not part of the CDR3 here. Each record gives: CDR3 protein, V gene, clone size, J gene. Rows may omit the clone size; those that give it use once, few, many or a size class.

CDR3 protein: SARLLESSYEQY; V gene: TRBV20-1; clone size: many; J gene: TRBJ2-7
CDR3 protein: ASSVRGTGGDRFT; V gene: TRBV7-2; clone size: NA; J gene: TRBJ1-2
CDR3 protein: ATSRDLLVQGGGGEQY; V gene: TRBV15; clone size: NA; J gene: TRBJ2-7
CDR3 protein: ASAGGTQY; V gene: TRBV12-3/TRBV12-4; clone size: NA; J gene: TRBJ2-3
CDR3 protein: SALPSLDYGTDTQY; V gene: TRBV20-1; clone size: NA; J gene: TRBJ2-3
CDR3 protein: ASSDRAETQY; V gene: TRBV6-4; clone size: many; J gene: TRBJ2-5
CDR3 protein: ASSRGVTDTQY; V gene: TRBV15; clone size: NA; J gene: TRBJ2-7
CDR3 protein: ASSISPYEQY; V gene: TRBV7-2; clone size: once; J gene: TRBJ2-7
CDR3 protein: ASSSLVLNPPPGELF; V gene: TRBV11-1; clone size: many; J gene: TRBJ2-2
CDR3 protein: ASSLPLSRPPTGPCSYEQY; V gene: TRBV7-7; clone size: few; J gene: TRBJ2-7
CDR3 protein: ASSLDKGTDTHYQY; V gene: TRBV7-2; clone size: NA; J gene: TRBJ2-7
CDR3 protein: ASSLASGSVETQY; V gene: TRBV12-3/TRBV12-4; clone size: NA; J gene: TRBJ2-5
CDR3 protein: ASSFGSSGTNREHSNQPQH; V gene: TRBV7-2; clone size: once; J gene: TRBJ1-5
CDR3 protein: SARAGVHGHT; V gene: TRBV20-1; clone size: once; J gene: TRBJ1-2
CDR3 protein: ASSVGGSGNTIYEQY; V gene: TRBV9; clone size: once; J gene: TRBJ2-7
CDR3 protein: ASSLTSAQGQETQY; V gene: TRBV7-2; clone size: NA; J gene: TRBJ2-5
CDR3 protein: ASSLGPIAEAF; V gene: TRBV11-2; clone size: NA; J gene: TRBJ1-1
CDR3 protein: ASSLGREGVVVAF; V gene: TRBV5-5; clone size: NA; J gene: TRBJ1-1
CDR3 protein: ATSRGGTGSTQY; V gene: TRBV15; clone size: once; J gene: TRBJ2-7
CDR3 protein: ASSVMGRTEAF; V gene: TRBV12-3/TRBV12-4; clone size: many; J gene: TRBJ1-1
CDR3 protein: ASRWGKGLYKKY; V gene: TRBV7-2; clone size: NA; J gene: TRBJ2-7